Following are 18 T cell receptor beta chains from one sample sequenced in a study of naive CD8 T cells in extremely preterm neonates. The assay was immunoSEQ multiplex PCR, and TCRdb's table has in-frame clones only and misses some. The profile shows a few thousand clones, around 97% of them singletons. Without labor or membrane rupture, elective cesareans at roughly 35-43 weeks supplied term cord blood. The sample consisted of naive CD8+ T cells from cord blood. The receptors were sampled from a newborn in good health.

The genes are TRBV6-1 and TRBJ1-6; 9 nucleotides agree with TRBD1. Germline V lookup: CDR1 MNHNS, CDR2 SASEGT. The CDR3 spans 15 residues. V was clipped by 2 bases and J by 10 bases; unmatched bases: 6. CDR3 sequence: CASSERQGDVSPLHF. The CDR3 DNA reads TGTGCCAGCAGTGAAAGACAGGGGGATGTCTCACCCCTCCACTTT.

The V call is TRBV6-5, the J call TRBJ1-1; tentative D call: TRBD1 (6 bases). V lost 4 bases to trimming and J lost 4 bases, with 19 bases between them. Germline V CDR1 and CDR2: MNHEY, SVGAGI. The CDR3 is 16 residues long. CDR3 region: CASSSRPTGIGTEAFF. DNA of the CDR3: TGTGCCAGCAGTTCGCGCCCCACAGGGATCGGCACTGAAGCTTTCTTT.

Only one count was recorded for this clone. The V and J genes are TRBV11-2 and TRBJ2-3; D not resolved. Germline V gives CDR1 SGHAT, CDR2 FQNNGV. Trimming took off 5 bases at V and 0 bases at J, with 12 bases between the two ends. The CDR3 contains 15 residues. CDR3 bases: TGTGCCAGCAGCCGACTTTATTCTAGCACAGATACGCAGTATTTT. Residues: CASSRLYSSTDTQYF.

The gene calls are TRBV7-2 and TRBJ2-3; 10 bases line up with TRBD1. Unmatched junction bases numbered 6, after V lost 5 bases and J lost 1 base. Germline CDR1 reads SGHTA; CDR2 reads FQGNSA. This CDR3 is built from 16 residues. CDR3 loop: CASSPWTGGGTDTQYF. As DNA, the CDR3 is TGTGCCAGCAGCCCCTGGACAGGGGGAGGCACAGATACGCAGTATTTT.

The DNA for the CDR3 is TGTGCCAGCAGTGAAGGGGGACAGGGAGTCTACGAGCAGTACTTC. Translation gives CASSEGGQGVYEQYF. The genes are TRBV2 and TRBJ2-7, with 9 bases identical to TRBD1. The germline gives CDR1 SNHLY, CDR2 FYNNEI. The CDR3 runs 15 residues. V shed 1 base and J 3 bases; nucleotides not matched to a gene: 4.

The genes are TRBV19 and TRBJ2-5; a possible D gene is TRBD2 (5 bases). CDR3 length: 13 residues. CDR1 is LNHDA, CDR2 SQIVND, per germline (reference sequence). V was clipped by 6 bases and J by 3 bases, with 11 bases between them. CDR3 in amino acids: CASRATAEETQYF. In nucleotides, the CDR3 is TGTGCCAGTAGAGCCACAGCGGAAGAGACCCAGTACTTC.

This chain uses TRBV30 with TRBJ2-5; tentative D call: TRBD2 (8 bases). Germline CDR1 GTSNPN, CDR2 SVGIG (reference sequence). This CDR3 region has 19 residues. Deletions cut 6 bases from V and 1 base from J, with 30 bases between. The DNA for the CDR3 is TGTGCCTGTACGGGGGGGCCTTCAGGGGGGGCGCTTTTCCAAGAGACCCAGTACTTC. It specifies CACTGGPSGGALFQETQYF.

V gene TRBV11-2 combines with J gene TRBJ2-3, with TRBD2 identical over 8 bases. The CDR3 contains 14 residues. The V segment lost 1 base and the J segment 3 bases; nucleotides outside the gene matches: 0. Germline V gene lookup returns CDR1 SGHAT and CDR2 FQNNGV. The CDR3 DNA sequence: TGTGCCAGCAGCTTAGCGGGGGGGACAGATACGCAGTATTTT. It encodes CASSLAGGTDTQYF. Together with reference TRBV11-2 and TRBJ2-3, the CDR3 gives the full variable domain: EAGVAQSPRYKIIEKRQSVAFWCNPISGHATLYWYQQILGQGPKLLIQFQNNGVVDDSQLPKDRFSAERLKGVDSTLKIQPAKLEDSAVYLCASSLAGGTDTQYFGPGTRLTVL.

The rearrangement uses TRBV9 and TRBJ2-1; D may be TRBD2 (6 bases). The germline gives CDR1 SGDLS, CDR2 YYNGEE. The CDR3 consists of 16 residues. V gave up 0 bases and J gave up 3 bases, with 13 bases separating them. Here the CDR3 DNA reads TGTGCCAGCAGCGTAGCTTTTGGGGGGATCTACAATGAGCAGTTCTTC. Its protein product is CASSVAFGGIYNEQFF. Full variable domain (outside the CDR3, taken from reference TRBV9 and TRBJ2-1): DSGVTQTPKHLITATGQRVTLRCSPRSGDLSVYWYQQSLDQGLQFLIQYYNGEERAKGNILERFSAQQFPDLHSELNLSSLELGDSALYFCASSVAFGGIYNEQFFGPGTRLTVL.

The chain combines TRBV6-5 with TRBJ1-1; the D gene is possibly TRBD1 (6 bases). Trimming stripped 6 bases from V and 7 bases from J, with 12 bases between. This CDR3 has 12 amino acids. Germline lookup yields CDR1 MNHEY and CDR2 SVGAGI. The CDR3 sequence is CASSQQGYEAFF. CDR3 DNA sequence: TGTGCCAGCAGCCAACAGGGTTATGAAGCTTTCTTT.

This clone was detected only once. The chain carries TRBV7-8 and TRBJ2-7; 8 bases map to TRBD2. Germline V gives CDR1 SGHVS, CDR2 FQNEAQ. The CDR3 consists of 15 residues. Trimming removed 5 bases from V and 2 bases from J; junction bases left unmatched: 8. CDR3 loop: CASSPNRGGPYEQYF. The DNA of the CDR3 is TGTGCCAGCAGCCCGAACCGGGGGGGCCCCTACGAGCAGTACTTC.

The chain combines TRBV7-3 with TRBJ2-5, with 11 bases identical to TRBD2. The CDR3 consists of 14 residues. Trimming took 5 bases from V and 7 from J; bases not matched to a gene: 6. Germline V gene sequence: CDR1 SGHTA, CDR2 FQGTGA. For the CDR3, the DNA is TGTGCCAGCAGCGTGACTAGCGGGGATGCGACCCAGTACTTC. Translated, it gives CASSVTSGDATQYF.

The chain uses TRBV4-1 and TRBJ2-2; the match to TRBD2 covers 14 bases. CDR1 and CDR2 (germline): MGHRA, YSYEKL. This CDR3 has 17 residues. J lost 4 bases, V lost 8 bases, and 9 bases had no gene match. CDR3 in DNA: TGCGCCAGCGGGCCGGGACTAGCGGGGGTTTCCACCGGGGAGCTGTTTTTT. Translating gives CASGPGLAGVSTGELFF.

The rearrangement links TRBV7-2 to TRBJ1-5; D is undetermined. With 0 bases removed from V and 6 bases from J, the gap between germline ends came to 6 bases. This CDR3 is 13 amino acids long. Germline V CDR1 and CDR2: SGHTA, FQGNSA. Here the CDR3 DNA reads TGTGCCAGCAGCTTAGCGACGGGTCAGCCCCAGCATTTT. Protein sequence: CASSLATGQPQHF.

This chain uses TRBV7-3 with TRBJ1-2, with 11 bases fitting TRBD1. V dropped 4 bases and J dropped 5; count of bases not matched to a gene: 9. The length of the CDR3 is 16 residues. The germline V gene encodes CDR1 SGHTA and CDR2 FQGTGA. The CDR3 reads CASSSVGGQGGYGYTF. DNA of the CDR3: TGTGCCAGCAGCTCCGTCGGGGGACAGGGGGGATATGGCTACACCTTC. Full variable domain (outside the CDR3, taken from reference TRBV7-3 and TRBJ1-2): GAGVSQTPSNKVTEKGKYVELRCDPISGHTALYWYRQSLGQGPEFLIYFQGTGAADDSGLPNDRFFAVRPEGSVSTLKIQRTERGDSAVYLCASSSVGGQGGYGYTFGSGTRLTVV.

CDR3 amino acids: CASSWDSYNEQFF. CDR3 coding DNA: TGTGCCAGCAGCTGGGACAGCTACAATGAGCAGTTCTTC. This chain connects TRBV5-6 to TRBJ2-1, with TRBD1 identical over 7 bases. This CDR3 comprises 13 residues. Germline CDR1 is SGHDT and CDR2 is YYEEEE. Trimming at V came to 3 bases and at J to 3 bases, leaving 0 bases not matched to a gene. Filled out from reference TRBV5-6 and TRBJ2-1, the complete variable domain reads DAGVTQSPTHLIKTRGQQVTLRCSPKSGHDTVSWYQQALGQGPQFIFQYYEEEERQRGNFPDRFSGHQFPNYSSELNVNALLLGDSALYLCASSWDSYNEQFFGPGTRLTVL.

The chain recombines TRBV7-9 with TRBJ2-7, with 11 bases fitting TRBD1. V gave up 5 bases and J gave up 2 bases; unmatched junction bases: 5. The germline V gene encodes CDR1 SEHNR and CDR2 FQNEAQ (reference sequence). This CDR3 is 15 amino acids long. CDR3 bases: TGTGCCAGCAGCAACCGGGACAGGGGGACCTACGAGCAGTACTTC. Translation: CASSNRDRGTYEQYF. The variable domain in full, with the rest retrieved from reference TRBV7-9 and TRBJ2-7, is DTGVSQNPRHKITKRGQNVTFRCDPISEHNRLYWYRQTLGQGPEFLTYFQNEAQLEKSRLLSDRFSAERPKGSFSTLEIQRTEQGDSAMYLCASSNRDRGTYEQYFGPGTRLTVT.

The DNA of the CDR3 is TGTGCCAGCACCCTCGTCGGGGAAACAAAGAATGGCTACACCTTC. Its translation is CASTLVGETKNGYTF. The chain combines TRBV4-2 with TRBJ1-2; no firm D call. CDR3 length: 15 residues. The V gene's germline CDR1 is LGHNA and CDR2 YNFKEQ. V was cut by 7 bases and J by 6 bases, with 21 bases left in between.